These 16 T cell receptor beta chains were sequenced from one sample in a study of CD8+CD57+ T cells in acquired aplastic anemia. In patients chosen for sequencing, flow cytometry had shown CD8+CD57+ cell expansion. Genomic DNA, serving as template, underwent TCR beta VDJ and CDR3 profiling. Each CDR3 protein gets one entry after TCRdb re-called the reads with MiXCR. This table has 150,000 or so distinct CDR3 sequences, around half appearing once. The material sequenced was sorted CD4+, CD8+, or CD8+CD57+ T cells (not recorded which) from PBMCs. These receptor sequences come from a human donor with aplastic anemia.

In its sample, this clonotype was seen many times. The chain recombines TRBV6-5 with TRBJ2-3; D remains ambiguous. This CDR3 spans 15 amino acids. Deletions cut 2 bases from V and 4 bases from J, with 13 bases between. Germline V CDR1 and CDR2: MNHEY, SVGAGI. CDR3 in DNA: TGTGCCAGCAGTTACCCCGATGGGTACCCAGATACGCAGTATTTT. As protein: CASSYPDGYPDTQYF.

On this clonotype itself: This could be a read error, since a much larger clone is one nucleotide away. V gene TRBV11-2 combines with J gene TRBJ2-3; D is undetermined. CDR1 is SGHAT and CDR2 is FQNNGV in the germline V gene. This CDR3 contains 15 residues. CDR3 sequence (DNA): TGTGGCAGCAGCTCGGGCGACCGTGACCGTTATACGCAGTATTTT. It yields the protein CGSSSGDRDRYTQYF.

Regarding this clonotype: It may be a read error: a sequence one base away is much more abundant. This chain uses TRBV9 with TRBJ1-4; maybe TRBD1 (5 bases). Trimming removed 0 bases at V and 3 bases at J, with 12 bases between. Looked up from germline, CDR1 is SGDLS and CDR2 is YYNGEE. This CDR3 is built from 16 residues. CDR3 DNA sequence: TGTGCCAGCAGCGTAGAAGAAGGGGCAGCTAATGAAAAACTGTTTTTT. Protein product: CASSVEEGAANEKLFF.

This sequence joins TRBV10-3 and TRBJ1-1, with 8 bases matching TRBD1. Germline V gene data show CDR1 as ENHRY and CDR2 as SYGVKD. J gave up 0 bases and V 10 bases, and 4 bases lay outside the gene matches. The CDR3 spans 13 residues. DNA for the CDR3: TGTGCCACTGTGGACAGGGTGAACACTGAAGCTTTCTTT. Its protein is CATVDRVNTEAFF.

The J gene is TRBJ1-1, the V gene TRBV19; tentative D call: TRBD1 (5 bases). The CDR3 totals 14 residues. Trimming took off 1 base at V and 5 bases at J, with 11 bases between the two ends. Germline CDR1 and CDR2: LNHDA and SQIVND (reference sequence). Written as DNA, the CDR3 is TGTGCCAGTAGTATAGGGGGGGAGAGGACTGAAGCTTTCTTT. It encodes CASSIGGERTEAFF.

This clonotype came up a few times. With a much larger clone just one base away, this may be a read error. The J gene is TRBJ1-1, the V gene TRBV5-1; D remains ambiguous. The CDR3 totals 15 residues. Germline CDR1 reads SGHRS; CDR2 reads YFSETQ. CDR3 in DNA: TGCGCCAGCAGTCAATCGGCGGTTATGAACACTGCAGCTTTCTTT. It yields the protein CASSQSAVMNTAAFF.

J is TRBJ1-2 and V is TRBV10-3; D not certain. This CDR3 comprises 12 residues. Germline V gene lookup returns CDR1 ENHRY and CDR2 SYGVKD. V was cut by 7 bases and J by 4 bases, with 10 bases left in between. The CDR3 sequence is CAIMRGIYGYTF. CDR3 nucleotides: TGTGCCATCATGCGGGGTATCTATGGCTACACCTTC.

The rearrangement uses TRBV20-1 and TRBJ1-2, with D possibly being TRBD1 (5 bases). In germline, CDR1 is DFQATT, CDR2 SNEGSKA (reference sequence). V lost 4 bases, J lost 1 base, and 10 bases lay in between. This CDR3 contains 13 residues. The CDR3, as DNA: TGCAGTGCTACAGAAGACAGTAACTATGGCTACACCTTC. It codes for CSATEDSNYGYTF.

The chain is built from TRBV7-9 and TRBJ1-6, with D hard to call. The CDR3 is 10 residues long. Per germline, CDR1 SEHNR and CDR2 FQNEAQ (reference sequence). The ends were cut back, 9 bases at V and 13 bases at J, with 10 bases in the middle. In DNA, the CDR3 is TGTGCCAGAAGGGTGGGGCCCCTCCACTTT. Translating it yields CARRVGPLHF.

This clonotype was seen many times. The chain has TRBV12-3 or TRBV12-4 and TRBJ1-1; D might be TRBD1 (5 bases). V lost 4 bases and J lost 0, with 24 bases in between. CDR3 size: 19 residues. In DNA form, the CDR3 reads TGTGCCAGCAGTTCGTCTTCCACCCGGGACGGCTCGATGAACACTGAAGCTTTCTTT. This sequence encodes CASSSSSTRDGSMNTEAFF.

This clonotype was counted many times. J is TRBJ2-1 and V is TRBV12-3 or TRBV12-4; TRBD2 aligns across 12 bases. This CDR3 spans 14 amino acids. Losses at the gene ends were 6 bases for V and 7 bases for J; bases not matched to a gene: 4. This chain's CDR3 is CASSLAGGLNEQFF. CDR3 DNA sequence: TGTGCCAGCAGCCTAGCGGGGGGGCTTAATGAGCAGTTCTTC.

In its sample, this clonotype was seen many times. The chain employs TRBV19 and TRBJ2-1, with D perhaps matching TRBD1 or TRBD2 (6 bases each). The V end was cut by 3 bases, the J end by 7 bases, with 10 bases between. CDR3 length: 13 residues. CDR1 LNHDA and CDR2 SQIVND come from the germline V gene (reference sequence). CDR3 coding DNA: TGTGCCAGTAGTATCCAAGGGGGGAATGAGCAGTTCTTC. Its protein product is CASSIQGGNEQFF. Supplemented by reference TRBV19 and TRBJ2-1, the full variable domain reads DGGITQSPKYLFRKEGQNVTLSCEQNLNHDAMYWYRQDPGQGLRLIYYSQIVNDFQKGDIAEGYSVSREKKESFPLTVTSAQKNPTAFYLCASSIQGGNEQFFGPGTRLTVL.

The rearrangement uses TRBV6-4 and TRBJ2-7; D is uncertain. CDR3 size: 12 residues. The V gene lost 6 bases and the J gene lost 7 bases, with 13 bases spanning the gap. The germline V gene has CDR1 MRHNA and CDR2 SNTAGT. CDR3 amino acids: CASSLGIWEQYF. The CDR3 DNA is TGTGCCAGCAGCTTAGGGATATGGGAGCAGTACTTC.

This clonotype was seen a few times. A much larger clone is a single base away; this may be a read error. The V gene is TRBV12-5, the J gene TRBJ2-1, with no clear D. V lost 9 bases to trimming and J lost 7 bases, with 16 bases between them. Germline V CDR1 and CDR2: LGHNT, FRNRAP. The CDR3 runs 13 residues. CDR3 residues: CARGPGPKNEQFF. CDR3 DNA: TGTGCTAGGGGTCCCGGGCCCAAAAATGAGCAGTTCTTC.

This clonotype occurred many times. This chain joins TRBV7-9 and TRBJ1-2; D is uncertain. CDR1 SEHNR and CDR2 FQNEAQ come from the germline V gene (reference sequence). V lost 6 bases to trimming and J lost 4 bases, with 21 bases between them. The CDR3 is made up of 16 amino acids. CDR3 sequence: CASRPPSEGLGYGYTF. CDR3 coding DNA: TGTGCCAGCAGACCCCCCTCGGAAGGGTTGGGCTATGGCTACACCTTC.

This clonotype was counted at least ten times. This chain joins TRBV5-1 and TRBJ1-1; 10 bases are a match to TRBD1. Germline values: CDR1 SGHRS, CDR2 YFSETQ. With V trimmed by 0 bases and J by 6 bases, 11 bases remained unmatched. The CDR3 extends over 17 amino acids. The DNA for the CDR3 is TGCGCCAGCAGCTTGGCCGGGACAGGGGCCGTCGACGCTGAAGCTTTCTTT. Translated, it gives CASSLAGTGAVDAEAFF.